A single sample gave rise to the 27 T cell receptor beta chains below, sequenced in a study of control samples from healthy donors and cancer patients. The protocol was immunoSEQ multiplex PCR, while the TCRdb copy is restricted to in-frame clones and leaves out a portion. There are tens of thousands of clones in the sample; roughly 90% occur only once, and less than 7% lies in the top ten. The sequencing sample was made of blood. The receptors originated from a man aged 45-65 years in good health.

The chain couples TRBV25-1 to TRBJ1-2; TRBD1 is a possible D gene (5 bases). Trimming shortened V by 4 bases and J by 7 bases, and 19 bases separated the two germline ends. The CDR3 sequence is 15 residues long. The germline V gene encodes CDR1 MGHDK and CDR2 SYGVNS. The CDR3, as DNA: TGTGCCAGCAGTGTAAACCGGGGCCCTCGGGGTGGCTACACCTTC. This codes for CASSVNRGPRGGYTF.

The rearrangement links TRBV5-5 to TRBJ1-4, with D tentatively TRBD1 (6 bases). Germline V CDR1 and CDR2: SGHKS, YYEKEE (reference sequence). Trimming pared 0 bases from V and 7 bases from J, leaving 13 bases between. The CDR3 is 15 amino acids. CDR3 residues: CASSLEGQRSEKLFF. CDR3 coding DNA: TGTGCCAGCAGCTTGGAAGGACAGCGATCTGAAAAACTGTTTTTT.

This chain joins TRBV5-1 and TRBJ1-1; 7 nucleotides align to TRBD1. The CDR3 consists of 14 residues. Germline trimming cut 5 bases from V and 2 bases from J; bases unmatched to any gene: 6. In germline, CDR1 is SGHRS, CDR2 YFSETQ. Here the CDR3 reads CASSLTGLNTEAFF. CDR3 nucleotides: TGCGCCAGCAGTCTGACAGGGTTAAACACTGAAGCTTTCTTT.

V usage is TRBV19 and J usage is TRBJ2-1, with TRBD2 identical over 8 bases. V lost 3 bases and J lost 3; bases outside the gene matches: 7. The CDR3 spans 16 residues. Germline values: CDR1 LNHDA, CDR2 SQIVND (reference sequence). CDR3 in amino acids: CASSMGSGGLYNEQFF. The CDR3 DNA reads as TGTGCCAGTAGTATGGGATCGGGGGGGCTCTACAATGAGCAGTTCTTC.

The chain is built from TRBV5-1 and TRBJ2-2; D ambiguous. The CDR3 is 15 amino acids. V dropped 5 bases and J dropped 0 bases, with 11 bases sitting between them. Per germline, CDR1 SGHRS and CDR2 YFSETQ. CDR3 in amino acids: CASSFIHSNTGELFF. The CDR3 coding sequence is TGCGCCAGCAGTTTTATTCATTCGAACACCGGGGAGCTGTTTTTT.

V gene TRBV6-4 combines with J gene TRBJ2-1; D is perhaps TRBD1 or TRBD2 (5 bases each). The CDR3 contains 12 residues. V lost 6 bases, J lost 6 bases, and 9 bases lay in between. Germline CDR1 is MRHNA and CDR2 is SNTAGT. The DNA of the CDR3 is TGTGCCAGCAGGAGGGGACCCAATGAGCAGTTCTTC. It yields the protein CASRRGPNEQFF.

This clone was seen only once. V usage is TRBV28 and J usage is TRBJ2-5; the D gene is possibly TRBD2 (6 bases). This CDR3 is built from 12 residues. In germline, CDR1 is MDHEN, CDR2 SYDVKM. V lost 7 bases, J lost 5 bases, and 11 bases lay in between. The CDR3 DNA reads TGTGCCAGCACACGGGGGACGGAGACCCAGTACTTC. As protein: CASTRGTETQYF. Complete variable domain (other parts from reference TRBV28 and TRBJ2-5): DVKVTQSSRYLVKRTGEKVFLECVQDMDHENMFWYRQDPGLGLRLIYFSYDVKMKEKGDIPEGYSVSREKKERFSLILESASTNQTSMYLCASTRGTETQYFGPGTRLLVL.

The chain combines TRBV5-1 with TRBJ2-5, with D possibly TRBD1 on 6 matching bases. CDR3 length: 16 residues. Germline-derived CDR1 and CDR2 are SGHRS and YFSETQ. V was pared by 0 bases and J by 2 bases, with 14 bases between. The CDR3 DNA reads as TGCGCCAGCAGCTTGGTGGGGCCAGGGGTACAAGAGACCCAGTACTTC. The encoded protein is CASSLVGPGVQETQYF.

The chain joins TRBV28 to TRBJ2-7, with TRBD1 identical over 7 bases. This CDR3 is built from 14 residues. Germline CDR1 MDHEN, CDR2 SYDVKM. The ends lost 6 bases at V and 5 bases at J; junction bases unmatched: 10. The CDR3 here is CASSRRTGVNEQYF. The DNA of the CDR3 is TGTGCCAGCAGCCGCCGAACAGGGGTCAACGAGCAGTACTTC. Using reference TRBV28 and TRBJ2-7 for the parts outside the CDR3, the full variable domain is DVKVTQSSRYLVKRTGEKVFLECVQDMDHENMFWYRQDPGLGLRLIYFSYDVKMKEKGDIPEGYSVSREKKERFSLILESASTNQTSMYLCASSRRTGVNEQYFGPGTRLTVT.

This clone appeared a few times. The chain links TRBV2 to TRBJ2-5, with TRBD1 matching over 7 bases. This CDR3 is 15 amino acids long. J lost 1 base, V lost 6 bases, and 8 bases had no gene match. CDR1 is SNHLY, CDR2 FYNNEI, per germline. CDR3 sequence (DNA): TGTGCCAGCAGACAGGGGACCCTCGGCCAAGAGACCCAGTACTTC. Its translation is CASRQGTLGQETQYF.

J is TRBJ2-5 and V is TRBV5-4; TRBD1 matches 8 bases. Germline V gene lookup returns CDR1 SGHNT and CDR2 YYREEE (reference sequence). This CDR3 has 13 amino acids. V lost 3 bases to trimming and J lost 5 bases; unmatched junction nucleotides: 3. CDR3: CASSSGQVETQYF. In DNA, the CDR3 is TGTGCCAGCAGCTCGGGACAGGTGGAGACCCAGTACTTC.

The chain has TRBV20-1 and TRBJ1-1; TRBD1 matches at 8 bases. Germline lookup yields CDR1 DFQATT and CDR2 SNEGSKA (reference sequence). The CDR3 contains 13 residues. Trimming removed 3 bases from V and 6 bases from J; junction bases left unmatched: 6. The DNA for the CDR3 is TGCAGTGCTAGTAGGACAGGGTTCGCTGAAGCTTTCTTT. Its translation is CSASRTGFAEAFF.

This clone was recorded once. The chain carries TRBV3-1 (or the pseudogene TRBV3-2) and TRBJ1-2; D is possibly TRBD1 (5 bases). The CDR3 is 15 amino acids. The V end was cut by 4 bases, the J end by 0 bases, with 12 bases between. CDR1 LGHDT and CDR2 YNNKEL come from the germline V gene (reference sequence). The CDR3 is CASSPTVVTNYGYTF. In nucleotides, the CDR3 is TGTGCCAGCAGCCCGACAGTTGTTACTAACTATGGCTACACCTTC.

V gene TRBV6-4 combines with J gene TRBJ1-2; D ambiguous. The V and J ends lost 7 bases and 2 bases respectively, with 8 bases between them. The CDR3 is 12 residues long. CDR1 and CDR2 (germline): MRHNA, SNTAGT. The CDR3 here is CASITSNYGYTF. In DNA, the CDR3 is TGTGCCAGCATCACGTCCAACTATGGCTACACCTTC.

The chain couples TRBV14 to TRBJ2-7, with TRBD2 as a possible D gene (5 bases). The CDR3 extends over 11 amino acids. Trimming pared 4 bases from V and 6 bases from J, leaving 7 bases between. Germline V gene sequence: CDR1 SGHDN, CDR2 FVKESK. The CDR3: CASSRGVEQYF. For the CDR3, the DNA is TGTGCCAGCAGCCGGGGAGTCGAGCAGTACTTC.

V is TRBV25-1 and J is TRBJ2-7; 7 positions match TRBD1. The junction had 4 bases not matched to a gene; V was cut back by 4 bases and J by 1 base. The CDR3 has 14 residues. Germline values: CDR1 MGHDK, CDR2 SYGVNS. CDR3 bases: TGTGCCAGCAGTGCCCCGGGACAGTCCTACGAGCAGTACTTC. Its translation: CASSAPGQSYEQYF.

CDR3 region: CAISGRQGAVTEAFF. The CDR3 DNA reads as TGTGCCATCAGTGGTCGACAGGGGGCGGTTACTGAAGCTTTCTTT. The chain joins TRBV10-3 to TRBJ1-1; 10 positions agree with TRBD1. V shed 4 bases and J 5 bases; nucleotides not matched to a gene: 7. CDR3 length equals 15 residues. The germline gives CDR1 ENHRY, CDR2 SYGVKD.

The chain recombines TRBV27 with TRBJ1-2, with unresolved D. Germline lookup yields CDR1 MNHEY and CDR2 SMNVEV (reference sequence). With 4 bases removed from V and 4 bases from J, the gap between germline ends came to 10 bases. The CDR3 contains 13 residues. The CDR3 region has the DNA TGTGCCAGCAGTTCCGGCAGATTCTATGGCTACACCTTC. Amino acids: CASSSGRFYGYTF.

The chain recombines TRBV13 with TRBJ1-1; 7 positions agree with TRBD1. Germline CDR1 reads PRHDT; CDR2 reads FYEKMQ (reference sequence). V dropped 5 bases and J dropped 5; count of bases not matched to a gene: 8. This CDR3 is 14 amino acids long. The CDR3 is CASSIRQGRTEAFF. As DNA, the CDR3 is TGTGCCAGCAGCATTCGACAGGGAAGGACTGAAGCTTTCTTT.

V gene TRBV11-3 combines with J gene TRBJ1-3; tentative D call: TRBD1 (6 bases). The germline gives CDR1 SGHNT, CDR2 YENEEA. There are 13 residues in the CDR3. Trimming took off 5 bases at V and 3 bases at J, with 8 bases between the two ends. DNA of the CDR3: TGTGCCAGCAGCGTACAGGGTGGAAACACCATATATTTT. The encoded protein is CASSVQGGNTIYF.

This chain links TRBV7-8 with TRBJ2-5, with a weak D call TRBD2 (5 bases). This CDR3 spans 14 amino acids. Germline V gene sequence: CDR1 SGHVS, CDR2 FQNEAQ. V was trimmed by 1 base and J by 4 bases, leaving 10 bases between them. The CDR3 DNA sequence: TGTGCCAGCAGCTTAGTTCGGGATGGAGAGACCCAGTACTTC. Translating it yields CASSLVRDGETQYF.

The V call is TRBV15, the J call TRBJ1-6, with D perhaps TRBD1 (5 bases). Germline V gene sequence: CDR1 LNHNV, CDR2 YYDKDF (reference sequence). The CDR3 loop spans 15 amino acids. V was trimmed by 3 bases and J by 11 bases, leaving 17 bases between them. DNA for the CDR3: TGTGCCACCAGCAGGGGACGACGGACCTGGACACCCCTCCACTTT. Translating it yields CATSRGRRTWTPLHF.

The V gene is TRBV9, the J gene TRBJ2-1, with 12 nucleotides matching TRBD2. V trimming: 0 bases; J trimming: 9 bases; junction bases outside the gene matches: 7. The germline V gene has CDR1 SGDLS and CDR2 YYNGEE. The CDR3 has 16 residues. As DNA, the CDR3 is TGTGCCAGCAGCGTAGGAACTAGCGGGGGGCTCAGTGAGCAGTTCTTC. Its protein product is CASSVGTSGGLSEQFF.

The chain recombines TRBV2 with TRBJ1-2; the match to TRBD1 covers 9 bases. Unmatched junction bases numbered 5, after V lost 6 bases and J lost 0 bases. The CDR3 runs 15 residues. Germline V gene lookup returns CDR1 SNHLY and CDR2 FYNNEI. The CDR3 here is CASRVQGASNYGYTF. In DNA form, the CDR3 reads TGTGCCAGCAGAGTACAGGGGGCCTCTAACTATGGCTACACCTTC.

A remark on this clone: One end of the junction does not line up with germline, which may come from a read error. The chain carries TRBV7-9 and TRBJ1-4, with D unresolved. The germline V gene has CDR1 SEHNR and CDR2 FQNEAQ (reference sequence). The CDR3 sequence is 17 residues long. The CDR3 region is CAGSLSRSVRSNEKLFF. CDR3 DNA: TGTGCCGGCAGCTTAAGTCGGTCAGTAAGGTCTAATGAAAAACTGTTTTTT.

The chain links TRBV2 to TRBJ2-1; D gene unclear. This CDR3 has 12 residues. Trimming took off 6 bases at V and 4 bases at J, with 7 bases between the two ends. Germline CDR1 SNHLY, CDR2 FYNNEI. The CDR3 is CASRLGYNEQFF. CDR3 in DNA: TGTGCCAGCAGGCTGGGGTACAATGAGCAGTTCTTC.

This rearrangement joins TRBV24-1 to TRBJ1-2; 9 bases fit TRBD1. CDR3 length: 14 residues. The junction had 2 bases not matched to a gene; V was cut back by 4 bases and J by 3 bases. Germline V gene lookup returns CDR1 KGHDR and CDR2 SFDVKD. The CDR3 sequence: CATSERDRDYGYTF. The CDR3 region has the DNA TGTGCCACCAGTGAGCGGGACAGGGACTATGGCTACACCTTC.